The sequence of this T cell receptor (beta chain) was determined in a study of shared clonotypes between healthy human individuals. The CDR3 contains 13 residues. V was cut by 1 base and J by 5 bases, with 8 bases left in between. Germline CDR1 reads SGHTA; CDR2 reads FQGNSA. Clones were sequenced by immunoSEQ multiplex PCR, and TCRdb holds only the in-frame ones, with some missing. The data hold about 600,000 clones, with roughly 97% observed a single time. The TCR sequence derives from a woman younger than 45 in good health. V usage is TRBV7-2 and J usage is TRBJ2-5; D gene ambiguous. Sequenced sample: naive CD4+ T cells sorted from blood. The sample's subset: CD45RA+ positively selected. CDR3 protein: CASSLVHGETQYF. The CDR3 DNA follows: TGTGCCAGCAGCTTAGTTCACGGGGAGACCCAGTACTTC.